These T cell receptor beta chains were read from a single sample in a study of T cell responses to AZD1222 COVID-19 vaccine. Libraries were prepared by immunoSEQ multiplex PCR; TCRdb keeps only in-frame clonotypes and omits some of them. The sample includes 140,000 to 150,000 clones, approximately 90% seen only once; the top ten take less than 3.5%. This material consisted of peripheral blood, taken 28 days after the second AZD1222 dose. The receptors stem from an adult who received the AZD1222 COVID-19 vaccine. Both conserved end residues are part of each CDR3. A D gene is named only where the DNA matches it firmly. A clone size is listed for some rows: how often the clone was seen (once, few, many), or a class if it is expanded.

>.|TRBV28|TRBJ1-1|.
TGTGCCAGCAGTTTTCCGGGCAGGAACACTGAAGCTTTCTTT
CASSFPGRNTEAFF
>.|TRBV11-2|TRBJ1-6|once
TGTGCCAGCAGCTTAGATGTCAGACCCCTCCACTTT
CASSLDVRPLHF
>.|TRBV5-1|TRBJ1-1|.
TGCGCCAGCAGCTCACAGGGAAACACTGAAGCTTTCTTT
CASSSQGNTEAFF
>.|TRBV28|TRBJ1-3|.
TGTGCCAGCAGTCCTCAGATAAGTCACTCTGGAAACACCATATATTTT
CASSPQISHSGNTIYF
>TRBD2|TRBV4-1|TRBJ2-3|.
TGCGCCAGCAGCCAGTCACCGGGAGGGAGGGCAGATACGCAGTATTTT
CASSQSPGGRADTQYF
>.|TRBV4-3|TRBJ2-2|.
TGCGCCAGCAGCCTCCAGAGACTAGTTGGAGCGAACACCGGGGAGCTGTTTTTT
CASSLQRLVGANTGELFF
>.|TRBV19|TRBJ1-5|.
TGTGCCAGTAGTTACCCCCGGAGAGGGAATTTGAATCAGCCCCAGCATTTT
CASSYPRRGNLNQPQHF
>.|TRBV6-5|TRBJ2-5|.
TGTGCCAGCAGGAAACGGGGCGGGTTTCAAGAGACCCAGTACTTC
CASRKRGGFQETQYF
>.|TRBV10-1|TRBJ1-2|.
TGCGCCAGCGCTCCGGGGGGAGCCTATGGCTACACCTTC
CASAPGGAYGYTF
>.|TRBV6-5|TRBJ1-3|.
TGTGCCAGCAGTTATCAGGGCTCTGGAAACACCATATATTTT
CASSYQGSGNTIYF
>.|TRBV7-2|TRBJ1-4|.
TGTGCCAGCAGCCCCGAGAGGTTACGGGGGCGGGTTAATGAAAAACTGTTTTTT
CASSPERLRGRVNEKLFF
>.|TRBV20-1|TRBJ2-7|.
TGCAGTGCTAGTCGGGGGACTTTGATTTACGAGCAGTACTTC
CSASRGTLIYEQYF
>TRBD1|TRBV15|TRBJ2-7|once
TGTGCCACCAGCAGAGCACCGACAGGGGAGTCCTACGAGCAGTACTTC
CATSRAPTGESYEQYF